This T cell receptor beta chain originates from a study of blood T cell repertoires in COVID-19. Germline V gene sequence: CDR1 MNHEY, CDR2 SMNVEV (reference sequence). V lost 6 bases and J lost 1, with 19 bases in between. The length of the CDR3 is 16 residues. Assay used: immunoSEQ multiplex PCR; TCRdb lists only in-frame clones, some missing. The sample lists some 210,000 clones; approximately 75% were seen once. The study assigned cohorts using participant-reported clinical history. The TCR was taken from a man in his forties who had recovered from COVID-19. The sequenced sample consisted of PBMCs or T cells enriched from blood (not recorded which). The J gene is TRBJ2-7, the V gene TRBV27, with D perhaps TRBD2 (6 bases). The CDR3 loop is CASRPLGTGHSYEQYF. In nucleotides, the CDR3 is TGTGCCAGCAGGCCGCTTGGGACTGGGCATTCCTACGAGCAGTACTTC.